This paragraph covers one T cell receptor (beta chain) sequence. Its antigen is as yet unknown. This same CDR3 is encoded by further DNA sequences in the sample. Clones were sequenced by immunoSEQ multiplex PCR, and TCRdb holds only the in-frame ones, with some missing. The top ten clones hold roughly 0.35% of a sample with 1.4 million or so clones, approximately 98.5% of them seen once. The data stem from a study of shared clonotypes between healthy human individuals. Study-wide findings and caveats: Clonotype sharing across donors was expected to vary with sequencing depth. In a handful of donors, around 5% of naive CD4 clonotypes appeared in common. Generation of non-shared clonotypes was less probable than generation of clonotypes shared by all four donors.

Naive CD4+ cells were CD45RA-selected; the remaining cells were memory. Trimming removed 2 bases at V and 3 bases at J, with 6 bases between. This CDR3 has 13 amino acids. CDR1 and CDR2 (germline): LNHDA, SQIVND (reference sequence). The sequencing input was naive CD4+ T cells sorted from blood. Subset denoted: CD45RA+ positively selected. This receptor was taken from a man under 40 in good health. The chain combines TRBV19 with TRBJ2-3; tentatively, D is TRBD1 (5 bases). The CDR3 DNA is TGTGCCAGTAGTATACAGGGAACAGATACGCAGTATTTT. It encodes CASSIQGTDTQYF.